The 14 T cell receptor beta chains listed next were all sequenced from one sample in a study of blood T cells in healthy people across ages. A sample-barcoded 5' primer and a J-beta primer mix were used in a second PCR of roughly 7 to 12 cycles. One entry per CDR3 protein results from TCRdb running MiXCR on the 5' RACE reads. The table has around 670,000 distinct CDR3 sequences, about 30% seen once; the top ten hold around 14%. The specimen sequenced was blood. All receptors come from a woman at least 80 years old in good health.

Written as DNA, the CDR3 is TGTGCCAGCAGGACACAGGGTGACGGCGGGGAGCTGTTTTTT. As protein: CASRTQGDGGELFF. This chain links TRBV2 with TRBJ2-2; a weak D match, TRBD1 (6 bases). V lost 6 bases and J lost 7, with 15 bases in between. The CDR3 is 14 amino acids. From germline, CDR1 is SNHLY and CDR2 FYNNEI. Using reference TRBV2 and TRBJ2-2 for the parts outside the CDR3, the full variable domain is EPEVTQTPSHQVTQMGQEVILRCVPISNHLYFYWYRQILGQKVEFLVSFYNNEISEKSEIFDDQFSVERPDGSNFTLKIRSTKLEDSAMYFCASRTQGDGGELFFGEGSRLTVL.

In this sample, this clonotype turned up many times. This chain's CDR3 is CASSLRTGQETQYF. CDR3 coding DNA: TGTGCCAGCAGTTTAAGGACAGGGCAAGAGACCCAGTACTTC. The chain combines TRBV28 with TRBJ2-5; 8 positions agree with TRBD1. CDR1 and CDR2 (germline): MDHEN, SYDVKM. Trimming took 2 bases from V and 2 from J; bases not matched to a gene: 1. The CDR3 has 14 residues.

In its sample, this clonotype was seen once. The V gene is TRBV30, the J gene TRBJ1-2; no firm D call. Trimming removed 5 bases from V and 4 bases from J, with 14 bases in between. The V gene's germline CDR1 is GTSNPN and CDR2 SVGIG (reference sequence). The CDR3 spans 13 residues. As DNA, the CDR3 is TGTGCCTGGGAACCCCCGGGCCTCTATGGCTACACCTTC. Its translation is CAWEPPGLYGYTF.

Only a few counts were recorded for this clonotype. This could be a read error, since a much larger clone is one nucleotide away. The V gene is TRBV5-4, the J gene TRBJ2-7; 7 bases are shared with TRBD1. Looked up from germline, CDR1 is SGHNT and CDR2 is YYREEE (reference sequence). This CDR3 region has 16 residues. The DNA of the CDR3 is TGTGCCAGCAACTTGGGTACAGGGGTTAGGATCTACGAGCAGTACTTC. Encoded protein: CASNLGTGVRIYEQYF.

This clonotype was seen more than once but under ten times. V usage is TRBV10-3 and J usage is TRBJ1-1; TRBD1 aligns across 7 bases. This CDR3 is built from 14 residues. Germline trimming cut 5 bases from V and 1 base from J; bases unmatched to any gene: 4. Germline CDR1 is ENHRY and CDR2 is SYGVKD. In nucleotides, the CDR3 is TGTGCCATCAGTATACAGGGGAAGAACACTGAAGCTTTCTTT. It encodes CAISIQGKNTEAFF.

This clonotype was found many times. The V and J genes are TRBV12-3 or TRBV12-4 and TRBJ1-1; weak D call: TRBD1 (6 bases). The CDR3 is 17 amino acids. Trimming left V 5 bases short and J 4 bases short, with 23 bases between. Written as DNA, the CDR3 is TGTGCCAGCAGTACCTTGACAGGTCCCTCCCTGGGCACTGAAGCTTTCTTT. It codes for CASSTLTGPSLGTEAFF.

The V call is TRBV28, the J call TRBJ1-4, with TRBD1 matching over 8 bases. The J segment lost 7 bases and the V segment lost 3 bases, leaving 4 bases of the junction unmatched. Looked up from germline, CDR1 is MDHEN and CDR2 is SYDVKM. The CDR3 length is 14 residues. CDR3 DNA: TGTGCCAGCAGTTTGGCAGGGGGCCGTGAAAAACTGTTTTTT. This sequence encodes CASSLAGGREKLFF.

Many counts were recorded for this clonotype. CDR3 sequence: CASSVGGQGGEQYF. The DNA for the CDR3 is TGTGCCAGCAGCGTAGGGGGACAGGGAGGCGAGCAGTACTTC. This chain uses TRBV9 with TRBJ2-7; 9 bases are shared with TRBD1. In germline, CDR1 is SGDLS, CDR2 YYNGEE. The CDR3 runs to 14 residues. V shed 0 bases, J shed 6 bases, and the junction held 4 bases outside the gene matches.

This clonotype has a count of ten or more. This may be a read error: a much more frequent sequence differs by one nucleotide. V is TRBV5-1 and J is TRBJ2-1; TRBD1 is a possible D gene (6 bases). The DNA matches TRBJ2-7 better at its end, which makes the J call doubtful. The germline V gene has CDR1 SGHRS and CDR2 YFSETQ. CDR3 length: 15 residues. The CDR3 nucleotides are TGCGCCAGCAGCGCGACTACAGGGTCCTACAATGAGCAGTACTTC. Its protein product is CASSATTGSYNEQYF.

This clonotype was detected many times. Since a much larger clone is just one base distant, this may be a read error. The chain carries TRBV5-1 and TRBJ1-6; the D is unclear. The germline CDR1 and CDR2 sequences are SGHRS and YFSETQ. The CDR3 contains 14 residues. The CDR3 DNA follows: TGCGCCAGCAGCCCTAGACAAGATAATTCACCCCCCCACTTT. Its translation: CASSPRQDNSPPHF.

This clonotype was counted only a few times. One base away lies a much larger clone, so this may be a sequencing read error. This chain uses TRBV7-2 with TRBJ2-1; D is perhaps TRBD2 (6 bases). The end of the DNA aligns better with TRBJ2-7, so the J call may be wrong. This CDR3 is 15 amino acids long. Germline V gene sequence: CDR1 SGHTA, CDR2 FQGNSA. The CDR3 region is CASSLDYYSYNEQYF. CDR3 sequence (DNA): TGTGCCAGCAGCTTGGACTATTACTCCTACAATGAGCAGTACTTC.

This chain's CDR3 is CASSSPGWGNYGYTF. In DNA form, the CDR3 reads TGTGCCAGCAGCTCGCCTGGCTGGGGTAACTATGGCTACACCTTC. The V gene is TRBV7-2, the J gene TRBJ1-2, with D unresolved. Trimming shortened V by 4 bases and J by 1 base, and 13 bases separated the two germline ends. The CDR3 has 15 amino acids. The germline gives CDR1 SGHTA, CDR2 FQGNSA.

V is TRBV20-1 and J is TRBJ2-7; possibly TRBD2 for D (6 bases). Germline V gives CDR1 DFQATT, CDR2 SNEGSKA (reference sequence). The CDR3 runs 16 residues. V lost 3 bases and J 0 bases, leaving 18 bases between the germline ends. The CDR3 nucleotides are TGCAGTGCTAGGGGGAATGAGGCGGGAAGCTCCTACGAGCAGTACTTC. Residues: CSARGNEAGSSYEQYF.

V is TRBV5-1 and J is TRBJ2-1, with 9 bases identical to TRBD1. Germline lookup yields CDR1 SGHRS and CDR2 YFSETQ. V gave up 1 base and J gave up 6 bases; unmatched junction bases: 2. The CDR3 consists of 14 residues. The CDR3 is CASSLRTGVNEQFF. The DNA for the CDR3 is TGCGCCAGCAGCTTGAGGACAGGGGTCAATGAGCAGTTCTTC.